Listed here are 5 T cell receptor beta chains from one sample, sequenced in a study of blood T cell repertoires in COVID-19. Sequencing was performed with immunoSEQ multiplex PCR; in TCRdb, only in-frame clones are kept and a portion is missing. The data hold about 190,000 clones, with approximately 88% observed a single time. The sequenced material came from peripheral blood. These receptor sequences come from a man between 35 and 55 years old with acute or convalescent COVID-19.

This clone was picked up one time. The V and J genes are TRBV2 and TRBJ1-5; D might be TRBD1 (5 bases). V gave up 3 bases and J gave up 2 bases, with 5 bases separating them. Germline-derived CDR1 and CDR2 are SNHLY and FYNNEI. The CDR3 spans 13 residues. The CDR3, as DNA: TGTGCCAGCAGTGAGACAGGCAATCAGCCCCAGCATTTT. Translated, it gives CASSETGNQPQHF.

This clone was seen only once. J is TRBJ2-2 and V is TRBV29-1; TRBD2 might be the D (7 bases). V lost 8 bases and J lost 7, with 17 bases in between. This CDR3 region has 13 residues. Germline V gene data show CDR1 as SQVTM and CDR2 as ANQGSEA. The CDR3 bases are TGCAGCACACGGGGGGCCCGCGACGGGGAGCTGTTTTTT. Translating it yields CSTRGARDGELFF.

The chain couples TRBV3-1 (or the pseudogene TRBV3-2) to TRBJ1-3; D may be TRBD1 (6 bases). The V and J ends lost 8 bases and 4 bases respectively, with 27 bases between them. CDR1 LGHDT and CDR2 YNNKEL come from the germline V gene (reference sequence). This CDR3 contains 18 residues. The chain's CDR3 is CASFPGGHPLFCGNTIYF. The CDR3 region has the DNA TGTGCCAGCTTCCCTGGGGGACATCCCCTGTTTTGCGGAAACACCATATATTTT.

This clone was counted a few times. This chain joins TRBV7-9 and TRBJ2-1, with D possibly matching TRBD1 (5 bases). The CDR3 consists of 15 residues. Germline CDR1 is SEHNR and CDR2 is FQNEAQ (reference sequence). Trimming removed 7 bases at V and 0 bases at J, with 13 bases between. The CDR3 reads CASIGHFSSYNEQFF. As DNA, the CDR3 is TGTGCCAGCATCGGACATTTTAGCTCCTACAATGAGCAGTTCTTC.

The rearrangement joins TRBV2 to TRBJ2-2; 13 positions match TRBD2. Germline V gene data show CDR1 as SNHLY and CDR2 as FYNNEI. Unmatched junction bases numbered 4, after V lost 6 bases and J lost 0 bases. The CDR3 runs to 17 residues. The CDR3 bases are TGTGCCAGCAGAAAAACTAGCGGGGGGGCGAACACCGGGGAGCTGTTTTTT. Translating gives CASRKTSGGANTGELFF.